This T cell receptor (beta chain) was identified during a study of cytomegalovirus exposure and HLA in healthy donors. Turning to the study itself: In a previous analysis, some 110 million unique TCR beta sequences were found from 170 million or so T cells. When roughly 420 donors were genotyped, about 86% of them were found to fall in the Caucasian-associated ancestry cluster.

PCR primers comprised 60 Vbeta and 13 Jbeta primers. Some clones are missing from TCRdb's copy, which holds only in-frame ones; the method was immunoSEQ multiplex PCR. The sample has about 200,000 clones; around 73% are singletons. The origin of this receptor is a woman under 40 in good health and CMV-seronegative. The sequenced sample consisted of PBMCs.

Here the CDR3 reads CSVGQGGETQYF. In DNA form, the CDR3 reads TGCAGCGTCGGACAGGGCGGGGAGACCCAGTACTTC. The J gene is TRBJ2-5, the V gene TRBV29-1; 8 nucleotides align to TRBD1. CDR1 and CDR2 (germline): SQVTM, ANQGSEA. V dropped 6 bases and J dropped 5; count of bases not matched to a gene: 5. The CDR3 runs 12 residues.